This TCR beta chain is drawn from a study of cytomegalovirus exposure and HLA in healthy donors. Generated by immunoSEQ multiplex PCR, the TCRdb table keeps only in-frame clones and is missing some. The sample yields a few hundred thousand clones, approximately 88% seen once. This CDR3 has 15 amino acids. J gave up 2 bases and V 4 bases, and 6 bases lay outside the gene matches. The germline V gene has CDR1 MNHNY and CDR2 SVGAGI (reference sequence). J is TRBJ1-2 and V is TRBV6-6; 8 bases line up with TRBD1. The receptor was isolated from a woman aged 30 to 39 in good health and CMV-seropositive. Sequencing used PBMCs. CDR3 in amino acids: CASSFGTGLNYGYTF. CDR3 nucleotide sequence: TGTGCCAGCAGTTTCGGGACAGGTCTAAACTATGGCTACACCTTC.